The 30 T cell receptor beta chains below come from one sample, sequenced in a study of shared clonotypes between healthy human individuals. The assay was immunoSEQ multiplex PCR, and TCRdb's table has in-frame clones only and misses some. Of roughly 510,000 clones in the sample, over 75% were seen once. The sample was PBMCs. The receptors derive from a woman in her thirties or forties in good health. Some clones in this sample may be carry-over from other donors' samples.

Comment on this clone: A read error may produce the germline difference seen at one junction end. The chain uses TRBV19 and TRBJ2-7; D remains ambiguous. There are 21 residues in the CDR3. Per germline, CDR1 LNHDA and CDR2 SQIVND (reference sequence). The CDR3 spells CASSLEATRFAPPNPSYEQYF. CDR3 sequence (DNA): TGTGCCAGTAGTTTAGAGGCAACGCGATTTGCCCCCCCTAATCCCTCCTACGAGCAGTACTTC.

The rearrangement joins TRBV4-2 to TRBJ2-4, with unresolved D. The germline gives CDR1 LGHNA, CDR2 YNFKEQ. The CDR3 is made up of 16 amino acids. V lost 1 base and J lost 0, with 10 bases in between. This CDR3 reads CASSQGVVVAKNIQYF. The CDR3 DNA sequence: TGTGCCAGCAGCCAAGGGGTCGTTGTAGCCAAAAACATTCAGTACTTC.

The DNA for the CDR3 is TGTGCCAGCAGTTTCCGATTGGGACAGGGTTTCTACAATGAGCAGTTCTTC. Its translation: CASSFRLGQGFYNEQFF. This sequence joins TRBV27 and TRBJ2-1, with 9 bases that match TRBD1. In germline, CDR1 is MNHEY, CDR2 SMNVEV (reference sequence). The CDR3 totals 17 residues. V lost 3 bases and J lost 3; bases outside the gene matches: 9.

V usage is TRBV5-1 and J usage is TRBJ2-2, with TRBD1 matching 7 bases. The CDR3 has 16 residues. Unmatched junction bases numbered 4, after V lost 0 bases and J lost 2 bases. Germline lookup yields CDR1 SGHRS and CDR2 YFSETQ. The CDR3 sequence: CASSLAGTVNTGELFF. The CDR3 DNA is TGCGCCAGCAGCTTGGCCGGGACAGTTAACACCGGGGAGCTGTTTTTT.

V and J are TRBV5-4 and TRBJ1-4; D uncertain. CDR1 is SGHNT, CDR2 YYREEE, per germline (reference sequence). Deletions cut 3 bases from V and 0 bases from J, with 3 bases between. The CDR3 totals 13 residues. This CDR3 is CASSYSTNEKLFF. The CDR3 region has the DNA TGTGCCAGCAGCTACTCAACTAATGAAAAACTGTTTTTT.

The V gene is TRBV28, the J gene TRBJ2-7; 10 bases are a match to TRBD2. CDR3 size: 18 residues. Germline lookup yields CDR1 MDHEN and CDR2 SYDVKM. J gave up 0 bases and V 4 bases, and 12 bases lay outside the gene matches. CDR3 DNA sequence: TGTGCCAGCAGTTCCGCTAGCGGGAGCCGAAAAAGCTCCTACGAGCAGTACTTC. As protein: CASSSASGSRKSSYEQYF.

The chain couples TRBV19 to TRBJ1-1; D might be TRBD1 (6 bases). With 4 bases removed from V and 1 base from J, the gap between germline ends came to 16 bases. The CDR3 has 16 residues. CDR1 and CDR2 (germline): LNHDA, SQIVND (reference sequence). Here the CDR3 DNA reads TGTGCCAGTAGTAACTATGGGGGGGCGCCGAACACTGAAGCTTTCTTT. Encoded protein: CASSNYGGAPNTEAFF.

The genes are TRBV13 and TRBJ2-1; D call uncertain. The CDR3 consists of 12 residues. V was pared by 5 bases and J by 4 bases, with 6 bases between. Germline lookup yields CDR1 PRHDT and CDR2 FYEKMQ (reference sequence). In DNA form, the CDR3 reads TGTGCCAGCAGCCCGAGGTACAATGAGCAGTTCTTC. Its translation: CASSPRYNEQFF.

The sample holds a few counts of this clone. CDR3 loop: CASSDDRSNQPQHF. CDR3 sequence (DNA): TGTGCCAGCAGCGATGACAGAAGCAATCAGCCCCAGCATTTT. The rearrangement links TRBV7-9 to TRBJ1-5, with a weak D call TRBD1 (5 bases). Trimming took 5 bases from V and 1 from J, leaving 9 bases between them. This CDR3 contains 14 residues. In germline, CDR1 is SEHNR, CDR2 FQNEAQ (reference sequence).

The rearrangement joins TRBV7-8 to TRBJ1-4; D unclear. Between the trimmed V and J ends, which lost 6 bases and 3 bases, there was a span of 14 bases. Germline CDR1 and CDR2: SGHVS and FQNEAQ. The CDR3 is made up of 15 amino acids. The chain's CDR3 is CASSSGIQPNEKLFF. CDR3 DNA sequence: TGTGCCAGCAGTTCGGGGATCCAACCTAATGAAAAACTGTTTTTT.

J is TRBJ2-3 and V is TRBV11-3; 7 bases are shared with TRBD2. Germline-derived CDR1 and CDR2 are SGHNT and YENEEA. This CDR3 comprises 14 residues. V gave up 5 bases and J gave up 6 bases; unmatched junction bases: 8. The CDR3 reads CASSPGGGSDTQYF. CDR3 DNA sequence: TGTGCCAGCAGCCCGGGGGGAGGGTCCGATACGCAGTATTTT.

V is TRBV7-9 and J is TRBJ1-5; TRBD1 might be the D (5 bases). Deletions cut 4 bases from V and 1 base from J, with 11 bases between. The CDR3 is made up of 15 amino acids. From germline, CDR1 is SEHNR and CDR2 FQNEAQ (reference sequence). CDR3 coding DNA: TGTGCCAGCAGCTCCCAGGGAACCAGCAATCAGCCCCAGCATTTT. Encoded protein: CASSSQGTSNQPQHF.

The chain has TRBV7-2 and TRBJ2-2, with 9 nucleotides matching TRBD2. The CDR3 is 16 residues long. The V gene end was trimmed by 5 bases and the J gene end by 4 bases; junction bases not matched to a gene: 8. Germline CDR1 and CDR2: SGHTA and FQGNSA. CDR3 in amino acids: CASSQRGAPGTGELFF. The CDR3 DNA is TGTGCCAGCAGCCAGCGGGGGGCGCCGGGCACCGGGGAGCTGTTTTTT.

This clone was counted at least ten times. This CDR3 is also generated by other DNA sequences in the sample. This chain joins TRBV28 and TRBJ1-5; possible D gene TRBD1, 5 bases. V was clipped by 2 bases and J by 0 bases, with 11 bases between them. In germline, CDR1 is MDHEN, CDR2 SYDVKM. This CDR3 has 16 residues. The DNA of the CDR3 is TGTGCCAGCAGTTTAATCTCCACAGGTAGCAATCAGCCCCAGCATTTT. This translates into CASSLISTGSNQPQHF.

CDR3 sequence (DNA): TGTGCCAGCAGCTTGGAGAAAAATCAGCCCCAGCATTTT. Translation: CASSLEKNQPQHF. The chain uses TRBV5-8 and TRBJ1-5; D is unresolved. CDR3 length equals 13 residues. V was clipped by 0 bases and J by 4 bases, with 5 bases between them. Germline lookup yields CDR1 SGHTS and CDR2 YDEGEE.

Note on this clone: This likely stems from a read error, as it lies one base from a far larger clone. The chain links TRBV7-9 to TRBJ1-5, with D maybe TRBD1 (5 bases). Germline V lookup: CDR1 SEHNR, CDR2 FQNEAQ (reference sequence). This CDR3 spans 13 amino acids. V was shortened by 2 bases and J by 5 bases, with 7 bases between the two germline ends. The CDR3 protein is CASSLRGDQPQHF. For the CDR3, the DNA is TGTGCCAGCAGCTTACGGGGGGATCAGCCCCAGCATTTT.

This clone was seen once. The chain employs TRBV18 and TRBJ1-2, with D unresolved. The germline CDR1 and CDR2 sequences are KGHSH and LQKENI. The CDR3 loop spans 14 amino acids. The ends were cut back, 0 bases at V and 2 bases at J, with 7 bases in the middle. The CDR3 coding sequence is TGTGCCAGCTCACCACCGGAGCCGAACTATGGCTACACCTTC. Its protein is CASSPPEPNYGYTF.

V gene TRBV7-9 combines with J gene TRBJ1-2, with a possible D match to TRBD1 (5 bases). Germline CDR1 and CDR2: SEHNR and FQNEAQ (reference sequence). The V end lost 1 base, the J end lost 6 bases, and 12 bases lay between the germline ends. The CDR3 is 14 residues long. The CDR3 reads CASSLGDGGNGYTF. CDR3 nucleotide sequence: TGTGCCAGCAGCTTAGGGGACGGAGGAAATGGCTACACCTTC.

This chain connects TRBV5-1 to TRBJ2-7; TRBD2 aligns across 11 bases. V shed 4 bases, J shed 5 bases, and the junction held 11 bases outside the gene matches. Germline assignment: CDR1 SGHRS and CDR2 YFSETQ. The CDR3 length is 16 residues. The CDR3 sequence is CASSVQTSGSVNEQYF. CDR3 coding DNA: TGCGCCAGCAGCGTACAAACTAGCGGGAGCGTGAACGAGCAGTACTTC.

The rearrangement links TRBV19 to TRBJ1-2; D call uncertain. CDR1 and CDR2 from the germline V gene are LNHDA and SQIVND (reference sequence). V lost 3 bases and J 4 bases, leaving 9 bases between the germline ends. The CDR3 contains 13 residues. The CDR3 DNA reads as TGTGCCAGTAGTATCGATAAACTCTATGGCTACACCTTC. Its translation is CASSIDKLYGYTF.

This clone was counted only a few times. This chain links TRBV21-1 with TRBJ2-7; TRBD1, the D gene given by the table, was not confirmed from the DNA. TRBV21-1 is described as a pseudogene. The CDR3 consists of 16 residues. The CDR3 here is CASSKSGRGCPYEQYF. CDR3 sequence (DNA): TGTGCCAGCAGCAAATCAGGAAGGGGATGTCCCTACGAGCAGTACTTC.

The chain couples TRBV15 to TRBJ1-5; D not resolved. Per germline, CDR1 LNHNV and CDR2 YYDKDF (reference sequence). The V end was cut by 0 bases, the J end by 4 bases, with 10 bases between. This CDR3 region has 15 residues. The DNA for the CDR3 is TGTGCCACCAGCAGAGATCTAGCCCAAAATCAGCCCCAGCATTTT. Translating it yields CATSRDLAQNQPQHF.

V and J are TRBV28 and TRBJ2-5; D might be TRBD1 (6 bases). The better agreement between TRBJ2-7 and the DNA end casts doubt on the J call. The CDR3 is 14 residues long. CDR1 and CDR2 (germline): MDHEN, SYDVKM. CDR3 in amino acids: CASSVLDRTYEQYF. The CDR3 nucleotides are TGTGCCAGCAGTGTGCTGGACAGAACCTACGAGCAGTACTTC.

The rearrangement links TRBV11-2 to TRBJ2-7, with TRBD2 matching over 7 bases. In germline, CDR1 is SGHAT, CDR2 FQNNGV. CDR3 size: 17 residues. With 1 base clipped from V and 2 bases from J, the junction kept 11 bases outside the gene matches. Here the CDR3 DNA reads TGTGCCAGCAGCTTAGCGCCAAGGCTAGCGGCCGCCTACGAGCAGTACTTC. Translation: CASSLAPRLAAAYEQYF. Full variable domain (remainder filled in from reference TRBV11-2 and TRBJ2-7): EAGVAQSPRYKIIEKRQSVAFWCNPISGHATLYWYQQILGQGPKLLIQFQNNGVVDDSQLPKDRFSAERLKGVDSTLKIQPAKLEDSAVYLCASSLAPRLAAAYEQYFGPGTRLTVT.

This clone was recorded only once. This rearrangement joins TRBV29-1 to TRBJ2-3; 8 bases match TRBD1. CDR3 length: 14 amino acids. V gave up 5 bases and J gave up 4 bases; unmatched junction bases: 8. Looked up from germline, CDR1 is SQVTM and CDR2 is ANQGSEA. CDR3 bases: TGCAGCGTTTACCGGGACAGGACCTCAGATACGCAGTATTTT. Translating it yields CSVYRDRTSDTQYF.

This chain connects TRBV4-2 to TRBJ2-1, with D possibly being TRBD1 or TRBD2 (5 bases each). The CDR3 is 13 amino acids. V lost 0 bases to trimming and J lost 10 bases, with 10 bases between them. Germline V gene lookup returns CDR1 LGHNA and CDR2 YNFKEQ. This chain's CDR3 is CASSQDEGREQFF. In DNA, the CDR3 is TGTGCCAGCAGCCAAGATGAGGGGCGCGAGCAGTTCTTC.

To note about this clone: Sequence at one end of the junction differs from germline and may be a read error. The chain combines TRBV5-4 with TRBJ1-2, with TRBD1 matching 10 bases. The germline V gene encodes CDR1 SGHNT and CDR2 YYREEE (reference sequence). The CDR3 sequence is 15 residues long. Here the CDR3 reads CARSLGGGQGLGYTF. Here the CDR3 DNA reads TGTGCCCGCAGCTTAGGGGGGGGACAGGGGCTCGGCTACACCTTC.

The chain joins TRBV21-1 to TRBJ1-3. TRBV21-1 is a pseudogene locus. This CDR3 is built from 18 residues. The CDR3 is CASSSSLGPAPAGNTIYF. Here the CDR3 DNA reads TGTGCCAGCAGCTCGTCGCTGGGTCCAGCCCCTGCTGGAAACACCATATATTTT.

The genes are TRBV9 and TRBJ1-2; D ambiguous. Germline CDR1 SGDLS, CDR2 YYNGEE. V lost 0 bases, J lost 4 bases, and 13 bases lay in between. This CDR3 comprises 15 residues. The CDR3 DNA follows: TGTGCCAGCAGCGTAGCTATAGGGCAGAGCTATGGCTACACCTTC. Protein product: CASSVAIGQSYGYTF.

The chain recombines TRBV6-1 with TRBJ2-7, with TRBD2 identical over 9 bases. The ends lost 4 bases at V and 3 bases at J; junction bases unmatched: 4. This CDR3 contains 14 residues. Germline V gene data show CDR1 as MNHNS and CDR2 as SASEGT. The CDR3 reads CASSAGLALYEQYF. CDR3 nucleotide sequence: TGTGCCAGCAGTGCGGGACTAGCTCTCTACGAGCAGTACTTC.